This T cell receptor (beta chain) was recovered during a study of shared T cell receptors in the human thymus. Profiled with immunoSEQ multiplex PCR; TCRdb holds only in-frame clones, not every one. The table lists some 760,000 clones, approximately 85% of them singletons. The V gene's germline CDR1 is LNHDA and CDR2 SQIVND (reference sequence). J lost 0 bases, V lost 5 bases, and 13 bases had no gene match. This CDR3 contains 20 residues. These data were likewise used in another study, on human thymus T cells. That paper states: Surgeons resected thymus tissue during corrective heart surgery. Thymic as well as blood repertoires seemed to favor certain V and J genes unevenly. Highly overlapping thymic repertoires among unrelated individuals were reported in related research.

Sample: thymocytes. This receptor was identified in a girl under two years old with a congenital heart defect. The chain combines TRBV19 with TRBJ2-1; 13 bases are a match to TRBD2. This CDR3 is CASSFGLAGATESSYNEQFF. The CDR3 nucleotides read TGTGCCAGTAGTTTTGGACTAGCGGGGGCCACAGAAAGCTCCTACAATGAGCAGTTCTTC.